Listed here are 12 T cell receptor beta chains from one sample, sequenced in a study of blood T cell repertoires in COVID-19. Profiled with immunoSEQ multiplex PCR; TCRdb holds only in-frame clones, not every one. Here the sample spans fewer than 350,000 clones, 81% being singletons. Source material: peripheral blood. These TCRs come from an older woman with active or convalescent COVID-19.

The chain links TRBV27 to TRBJ2-3, with 9 bases fitting TRBD1. The CDR3 is made up of 15 amino acids. Trimming at V came to 4 bases and at J to 4 bases, leaving 6 bases not matched to a gene. CDR1 is MNHEY, CDR2 SMNVEV, per germline (reference sequence). As DNA, the CDR3 is TGTGCCAGCAGTTACGGGACAGGGTGGGCAGATACGCAGTATTTT. Residues: CASSYGTGWADTQYF.

The V and J genes are TRBV3-1 (or the pseudogene TRBV3-2) and TRBJ1-2; 8 bases are shared with TRBD1. The germline V gene encodes CDR1 LGHDT and CDR2 YNNKEL (reference sequence). With V trimmed by 5 bases and J by 7 bases, 9 bases remained unmatched. CDR3 size: 14 residues. The chain's CDR3 is CASSALWTGTGYTF. As DNA, the CDR3 is TGTGCCAGCAGCGCTTTATGGACAGGGACTGGCTACACCTTC.

J is TRBJ2-1 and V is TRBV7-2; 10 nucleotides line up with TRBD1. This CDR3 is 16 amino acids long. The germline CDR1 and CDR2 sequences are SGHTA and FQGNSA. Trimming cost V 4 bases and J 8 bases; bases outside gene matches: 11. CDR3: CASSSHPGTGAYEQFF. The CDR3 nucleotides are TGTGCCAGCAGCTCCCACCCCGGGACAGGGGCATATGAGCAGTTCTTC.

V is TRBV28 and J is TRBJ2-1, with 7 bases aligning to TRBD2. Per germline, CDR1 MDHEN and CDR2 SYDVKM. The CDR3 totals 14 residues. V lost 6 bases and J lost 7; bases outside the gene matches: 9. The CDR3: CASSWGKRGNEQFF. DNA of the CDR3: TGTGCCAGCAGCTGGGGAAAGCGGGGAAATGAGCAGTTCTTC.

The sample holds a few counts of this clone. The chain is built from TRBV5-4 and TRBJ1-3; D is possibly TRBD1 (5 bases). CDR3 length: 16 amino acids. Trimming removed 0 bases from V and 4 bases from J, with 14 bases in between. Germline values: CDR1 SGHNT, CDR2 YYREEE (reference sequence). For the CDR3, the DNA is TGTGCCAGCAGCTTGGGGGGCTTCAATCCCGGAAACACCATATATTTT. Residues: CASSLGGFNPGNTIYF.

The CDR3 is CASSVTGGAGKLFF. DNA for the CDR3: TGTGCCAGCAGCGTTACAGGGGGCGCAGGAAAACTGTTTTTT. V usage is TRBV9 and J usage is TRBJ1-4; TRBD1 agrees at 9 bases. Unmatched junction bases numbered 6, after V lost 2 bases and J lost 10 bases. The germline gives CDR1 SGDLS, CDR2 YYNGEE. This CDR3 is 14 amino acids long.

This clone has a handful of counts. CDR3 in DNA: TGTGCCAGCAGTTACCCCCTCGACAGGGGCTACGAGCAGTACTTC. It encodes CASSYPLDRGYEQYF. V is TRBV6-6 and J is TRBJ2-7; 8 positions match TRBD1. This CDR3 has 15 amino acids. The germline V gene encodes CDR1 MNHNY and CDR2 SVGAGI (reference sequence). The V gene end was trimmed by 2 bases and the J gene end by 3 bases; junction bases not matched to a gene: 6.

CDR3 sequence: CASSLTQGGTEAFF. The DNA for the CDR3 is TGTGCCAGCAGCTTAACTCAGGGCGGCACTGAAGCTTTCTTT. The chain joins TRBV5-4 to TRBJ1-1; weak D call: TRBD1 (5 bases). CDR1 and CDR2 from the germline V gene are SGHNT and YYREEE (reference sequence). CDR3 length equals 14 residues. Trimming cost V 2 bases and J 4 bases, with 12 bases left between them.

The chain uses TRBV27 and TRBJ2-7; tentatively, D is TRBD1 (6 bases). Trimming removed 6 bases from V and 3 bases from J, with 15 bases in between. From germline, CDR1 is MNHEY and CDR2 SMNVEV (reference sequence). The CDR3 sequence is 14 residues long. As DNA, the CDR3 is TGTGCCAGCAGCTTCACTACAGGGAACTACGAGCAGTACTTC. Translated, it gives CASSFTTGNYEQYF.

The chain recombines TRBV6-2 or TRBV6-3 with TRBJ1-2; 7 bases line up with TRBD1. CDR1 MNHEY and CDR2 SVGEGT come from the germline V gene. V was pared by 5 bases and J by 8 bases, with 11 bases of the junction left unmatched. CDR3 size: 14 residues. CDR3: CASSLDRREIGYTF. Written as DNA, the CDR3 is TGTGCCAGCAGTCTGGACAGGCGAGAGATAGGCTACACCTTC.

The genes are TRBV2 and TRBJ1-5, with TRBD1 matching 9 bases. The CDR3 has 16 residues. V trimming: 6 bases; J trimming: 1 base; junction bases outside the gene matches: 7. Germline V gene sequence: CDR1 SNHLY, CDR2 FYNNEI. CDR3 in DNA: TGTGCCAGCAGCCGGGACAGGGCGATAAGCAATCAGCCCCAGCATTTT. It encodes CASSRDRAISNQPQHF. The full variable domain, in which reference TRBV2 and TRBJ1-5 provide the parts outside the CDR3, is EPEVTQTPSHQVTQMGQEVILRCVPISNHLYFYWYRQILGQKVEFLVSFYNNEISEKSEIFDDQFSVERPDGSNFTLKIRSTKLEDSAMYFCASSRDRAISNQPQHFGDGTRLSIL.

The genes are TRBV7-2 and TRBJ2-3; 12 bases are shared with TRBD2. Germline assignment: CDR1 SGHTA and CDR2 FQGNSA. Trimming cost V 4 bases and J 3 bases; bases outside gene matches: 5. The CDR3 is made up of 16 amino acids. This chain's CDR3 is CASSSPTSGGTDTQYF. Here the CDR3 DNA reads TGTGCCAGCAGCTCCCCGACTAGCGGGGGTACAGATACGCAGTATTTT.